This passage covers 5 T cell receptor beta chains from one sample sequenced in a study of radiotherapy plus CTLA-4 blockade in lung cancer. Produced via immunoSEQ multiplex PCR; TCRdb's table is partial and in-frame only. This table holds over 85,000 clones, around 90% found once. The specimen was peripheral blood, collected from a patient treated with radiotherapy plus ipilimumab. The source is a human donor with non-small cell lung cancer that progressed on radiotherapy plus ipilimumab.

The V gene is TRBV30, the J gene TRBJ1-1; D might be TRBD1 (6 bases). The CDR3 extends over 14 amino acids. V shed 3 bases and J shed 12 bases, with 23 bases lying between them. Germline loops: CDR1 GTSNPN, CDR2 SVGIG (reference sequence). The CDR3 loop reads CAWSAPLAGANTFF. The CDR3, as DNA: TGTGCCTGGAGCGCCCCTCTCGCAGGGGCCAATACTTTCTTT. Drawing the rest from reference TRBV30 and TRBJ1-1, the complete variable domain is SQTIHQWPATLVQPVGSPLSLECTVEGTSNPNLYWYRQAAGRGLQLLFYSVGIGQISSEVPQNLSASRPQDRQFILSSKKLLLSDSGFYLCAWSAPLAGANTFFGQGTRLTVV.

The chain uses TRBV9 and TRBJ2-2, with unresolved D. This CDR3 has 13 residues. The germline V gene encodes CDR1 SGDLS and CDR2 YYNGEE. V gave up 0 bases and J gave up 3 bases, with 3 bases separating them. CDR3 loop: CASSVDHTGELFF. The CDR3 DNA follows: TGTGCCAGCAGCGTAGATCACACCGGGGAGCTGTTTTTT.

This rearrangement joins TRBV27 to TRBJ2-2; 11 bases map to TRBD2. After removal of 9 bases from V and 3 bases from J, the junction contained 3 bases not matched to a gene. Germline CDR1 MNHEY, CDR2 SMNVEV (reference sequence). CDR3 length equals 14 residues. The CDR3 loop is CASLAGGDTGELFF. The DNA of the CDR3 is TGTGCCAGTTTAGCGGGAGGGGACACCGGGGAGCTGTTTTTT.

The genes are TRBV5-1 and TRBJ2-3; TRBD2 might be the D (7 bases). Germline V gene sequence: CDR1 SGHRS, CDR2 YFSETQ. This CDR3 contains 14 residues. Deletions cut 4 bases from V and 7 bases from J, with 16 bases between. Written as DNA, the CDR3 is TGCGCCAGCAGCATCCAAGGGGGGGCCAATACGCAGTATTTT. This gives the protein CASSIQGGANTQYF.

The rearrangement links TRBV5-1 to TRBJ2-5; the D gene is possibly TRBD1 (7 bases). Germline CDR1 is SGHRS and CDR2 is YFSETQ. V was trimmed by 0 bases and J by 2 bases, leaving 26 bases between them. This CDR3 spans 20 amino acids. This CDR3 is CASSLAWRDLYLQGQETQYF. Written as DNA, the CDR3 is TGCGCCAGCAGCTTGGCCTGGAGGGACTTATATTTACAGGGGCAAGAGACCCAGTACTTC.